This is a list of T cell receptor beta chains from one sample in a study of cytomegalovirus exposure and HLA in healthy donors. TCRdb's table, derived via immunoSEQ multiplex PCR, lists solely in-frame clones and lacks some. Counted here are 100,000 to 120,000 clones, roughly 88% occurring once; the ten biggest clones make up more than 1.4%. Sequencing used PBMCs. All receptors derive from a woman in her 30s in good health and CMV-seropositive. Both conserved end residues are part of each CDR3. Fields, in order: V gene, clone size, CDR3 protein. Size is omitted from some rows. Given values are once, few, many or a class for expanded clones.

TRBV11-2	NA	CASGPRGEQFF
TRBV4-2	NA	CASSQDLLTGELFF
TRBV7-2	NA	CASSPQGTSYGYTF
TRBV14	NA	CASSQEARYQETQYF
TRBV9	NA	CASSVSSGSWGYTGELFF
TRBV5-1	NA	CASSLERSSSYEQYF
TRBV15	NA	CATSNRDYSPLHF
TRBV4-2	NA	CASSQDWSRVSGSTDTQYF
TRBV2	once	CASSERTRYNEQFF
TRBV13	NA	CASSPGQGGGYTF
TRBV7-7	NA	CASSLEGRGSEQFF
TRBV29-1	NA	CSATGLAYEQYF
TRBV28	NA	CASSLGQGAITGELFF
TRBV18	NA	CASSLGTGSGNTIYF
TRBV5-1	NA	CASSAAPGQNYGYTF
TRBV30	NA	CACRVGGPFYEQYF
TRBV10-3	NA	CAIRASGSSYEQYF
TRBV4-2	NA	CASSQDPHSYEQYF
TRBV6-5	NA	CASSDRGRGYTF
TRBV19	NA	CASSPGTSGSHTGELFF
TRBV15	NA	CATSRRTNQPQHF
TRBV9	NA	CASSVGLAMQEETQYF
TRBV4-3	NA	CASSQDSMGIGTNEKLFF
TRBV11-2	NA	CASSSPTSYEQYF